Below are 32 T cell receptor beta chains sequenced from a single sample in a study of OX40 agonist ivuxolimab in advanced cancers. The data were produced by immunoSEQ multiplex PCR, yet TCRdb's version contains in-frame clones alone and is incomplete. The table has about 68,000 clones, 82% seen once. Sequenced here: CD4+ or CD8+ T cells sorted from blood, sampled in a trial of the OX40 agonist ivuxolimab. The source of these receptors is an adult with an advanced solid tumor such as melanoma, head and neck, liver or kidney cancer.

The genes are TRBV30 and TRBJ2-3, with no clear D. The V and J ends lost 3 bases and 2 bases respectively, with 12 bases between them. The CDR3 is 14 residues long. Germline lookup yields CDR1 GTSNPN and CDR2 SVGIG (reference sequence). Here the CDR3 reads CAWRNRGATDTQYF. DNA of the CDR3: TGTGCCTGGAGAAATCGCGGAGCCACAGATACGCAGTATTTT.

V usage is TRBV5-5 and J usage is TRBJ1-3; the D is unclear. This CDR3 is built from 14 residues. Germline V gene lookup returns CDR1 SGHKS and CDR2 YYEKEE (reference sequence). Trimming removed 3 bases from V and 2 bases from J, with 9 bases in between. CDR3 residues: CASSSDQPGNTIYF. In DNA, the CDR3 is TGTGCCAGCAGCTCCGATCAACCTGGAAACACCATATATTTT.

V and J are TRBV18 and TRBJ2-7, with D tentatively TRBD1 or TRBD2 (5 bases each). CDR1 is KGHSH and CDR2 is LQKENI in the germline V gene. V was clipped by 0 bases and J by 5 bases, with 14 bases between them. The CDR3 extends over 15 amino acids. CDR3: CASSPPAQGANEQYF. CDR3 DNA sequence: TGTGCCAGCTCACCACCGGCGCAGGGAGCCAACGAGCAGTACTTC. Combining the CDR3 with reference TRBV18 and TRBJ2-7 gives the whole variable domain NAGVMQNPRHLVRRRGQEARLRCSPMKGHSHVYWYRQLPEEGLKFMVYLQKENIIDESGMPKERFSAEFPKEGPSILRIQQVVRGDSAAYFCASSPPAQGANEQYFGPGTRLTVT.

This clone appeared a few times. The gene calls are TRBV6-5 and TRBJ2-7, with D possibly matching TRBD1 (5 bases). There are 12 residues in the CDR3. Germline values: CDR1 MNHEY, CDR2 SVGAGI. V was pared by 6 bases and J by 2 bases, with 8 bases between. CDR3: CASRVGAYEQYF. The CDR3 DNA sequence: TGTGCCAGCAGAGTAGGGGCCTACGAGCAGTACTTC.

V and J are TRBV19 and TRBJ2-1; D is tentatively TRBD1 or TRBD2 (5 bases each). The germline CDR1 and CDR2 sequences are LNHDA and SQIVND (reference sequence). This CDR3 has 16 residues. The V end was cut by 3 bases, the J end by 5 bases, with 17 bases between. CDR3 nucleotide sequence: TGTGCCAGTAGTATGGACCGGGGACGGCTCAACAATGAGCAGTTCTTC. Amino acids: CASSMDRGRLNNEQFF.

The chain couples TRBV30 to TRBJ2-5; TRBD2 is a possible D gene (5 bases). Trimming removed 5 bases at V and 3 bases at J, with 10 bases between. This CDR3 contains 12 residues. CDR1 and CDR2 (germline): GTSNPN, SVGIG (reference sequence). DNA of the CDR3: TGTGCCTGGGAGCGGTACAAAGAGACCCAGTACTTC. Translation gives CAWERYKETQYF.

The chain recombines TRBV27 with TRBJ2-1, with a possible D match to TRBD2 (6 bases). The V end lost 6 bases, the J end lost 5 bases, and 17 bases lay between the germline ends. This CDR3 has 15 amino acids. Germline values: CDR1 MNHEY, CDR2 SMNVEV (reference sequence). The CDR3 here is CASRGWGEPDNEQFF. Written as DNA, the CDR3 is TGTGCCAGCAGGGGTTGGGGGGAGCCTGACAATGAGCAGTTCTTC.

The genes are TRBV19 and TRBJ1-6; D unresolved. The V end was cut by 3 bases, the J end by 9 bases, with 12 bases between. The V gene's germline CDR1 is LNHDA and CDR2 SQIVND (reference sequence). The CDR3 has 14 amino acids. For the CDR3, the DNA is TGTGCCAGTAGTATCCAGGTCTCGGGTTCACCCCTCCACTTT. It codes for CASSIQVSGSPLHF.

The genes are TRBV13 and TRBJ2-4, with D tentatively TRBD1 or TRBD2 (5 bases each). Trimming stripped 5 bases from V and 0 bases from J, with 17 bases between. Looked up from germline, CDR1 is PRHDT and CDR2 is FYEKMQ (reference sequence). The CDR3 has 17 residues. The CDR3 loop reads CASSEADSGRAKNIQYF. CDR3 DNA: TGTGCCAGCAGCGAGGCGGACTCGGGACGAGCCAAAAACATTCAGTACTTC.

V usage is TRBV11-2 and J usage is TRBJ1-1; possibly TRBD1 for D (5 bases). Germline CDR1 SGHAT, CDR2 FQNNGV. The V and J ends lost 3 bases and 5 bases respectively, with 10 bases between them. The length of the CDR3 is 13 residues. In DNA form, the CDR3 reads TGTGCCAGCAGCTTGGGGGTTGGGACTGAAGCTTTCTTT. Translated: CASSLGVGTEAFF.

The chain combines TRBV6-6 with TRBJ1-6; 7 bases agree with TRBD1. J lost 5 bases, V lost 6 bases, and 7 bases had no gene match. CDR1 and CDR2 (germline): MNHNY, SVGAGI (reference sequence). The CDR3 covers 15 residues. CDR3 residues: CASSRRDSNNSPLHF. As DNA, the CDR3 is TGTGCCAGCAGCCGCCGGGACAGCAATAATTCACCCCTCCACTTT.

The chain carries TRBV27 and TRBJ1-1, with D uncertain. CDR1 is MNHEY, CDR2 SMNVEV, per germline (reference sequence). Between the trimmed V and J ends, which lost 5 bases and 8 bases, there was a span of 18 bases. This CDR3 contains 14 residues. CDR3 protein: CASSPLARTLEAFF. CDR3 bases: TGTGCCAGCAGTCCCCTGGCGCGGACCTTAGAAGCTTTCTTT.

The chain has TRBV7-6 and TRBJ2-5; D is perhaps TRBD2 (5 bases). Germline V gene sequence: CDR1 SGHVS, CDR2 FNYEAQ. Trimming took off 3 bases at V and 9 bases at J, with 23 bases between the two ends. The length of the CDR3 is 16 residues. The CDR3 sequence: CASSFLAPTPLSPQYF. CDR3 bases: TGTGCCAGCAGCTTCCTAGCCCCCACCCCACTTAGCCCCCAGTACTTC.

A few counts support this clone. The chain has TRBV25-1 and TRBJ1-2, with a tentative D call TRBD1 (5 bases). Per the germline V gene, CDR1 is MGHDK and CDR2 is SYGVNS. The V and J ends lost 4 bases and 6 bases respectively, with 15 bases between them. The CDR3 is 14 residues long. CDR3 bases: TGTGCCAGCAGTGCCGCCGGGGCTACAGATGGCTACACCTTC. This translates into CASSAAGATDGYTF.

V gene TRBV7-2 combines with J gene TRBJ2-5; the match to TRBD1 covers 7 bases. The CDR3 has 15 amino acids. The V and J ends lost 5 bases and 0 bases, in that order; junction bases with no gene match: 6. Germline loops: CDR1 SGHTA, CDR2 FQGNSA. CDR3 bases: TGTGCCAGCAGCCAGACGGGACAGCACCAAGAGACCCAGTACTTC. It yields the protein CASSQTGQHQETQYF.

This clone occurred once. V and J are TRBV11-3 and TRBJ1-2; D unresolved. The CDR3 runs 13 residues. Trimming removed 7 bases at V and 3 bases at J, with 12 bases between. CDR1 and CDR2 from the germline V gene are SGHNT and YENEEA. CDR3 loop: CASKGGRDYGYTF. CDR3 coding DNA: TGTGCCAGCAAGGGCGGTAGAGACTATGGCTACACCTTC.

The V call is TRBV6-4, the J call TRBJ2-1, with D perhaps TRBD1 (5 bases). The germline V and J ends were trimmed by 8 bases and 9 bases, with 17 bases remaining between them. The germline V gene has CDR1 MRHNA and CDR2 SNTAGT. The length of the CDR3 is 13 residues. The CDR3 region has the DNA TGTGCCAGCGCAGTAAAGGGTACAGGTGAGCAGTTCTTC. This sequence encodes CASAVKGTGEQFF.

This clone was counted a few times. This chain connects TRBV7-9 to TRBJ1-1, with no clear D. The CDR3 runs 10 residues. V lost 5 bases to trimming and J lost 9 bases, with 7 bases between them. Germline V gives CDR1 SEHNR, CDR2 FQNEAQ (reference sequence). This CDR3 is CASSGKKAFF. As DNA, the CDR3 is TGTGCCAGCAGCGGAAAGAAAGCTTTCTTT.

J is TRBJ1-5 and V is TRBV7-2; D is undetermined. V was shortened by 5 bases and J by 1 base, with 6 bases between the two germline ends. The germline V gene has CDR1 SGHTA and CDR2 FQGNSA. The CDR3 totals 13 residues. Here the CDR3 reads CASSRWSNQPQHF. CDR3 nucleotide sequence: TGTGCCAGCAGCAGGTGGAGCAATCAGCCCCAGCATTTT.

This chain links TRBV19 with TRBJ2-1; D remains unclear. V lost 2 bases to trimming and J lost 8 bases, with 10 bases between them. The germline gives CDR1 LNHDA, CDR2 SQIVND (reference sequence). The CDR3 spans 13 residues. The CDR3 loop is CASSIIGSDEQFF. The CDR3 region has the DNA TGTGCCAGTAGTATAATCGGGTCCGATGAGCAGTTCTTC.

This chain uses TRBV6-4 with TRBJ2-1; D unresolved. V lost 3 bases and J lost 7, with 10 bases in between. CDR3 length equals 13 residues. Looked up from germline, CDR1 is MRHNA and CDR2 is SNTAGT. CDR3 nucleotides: TGTGCCAGCAGTGAGAACGGGTGGAATGAGCAGTTCTTC. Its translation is CASSENGWNEQFF.

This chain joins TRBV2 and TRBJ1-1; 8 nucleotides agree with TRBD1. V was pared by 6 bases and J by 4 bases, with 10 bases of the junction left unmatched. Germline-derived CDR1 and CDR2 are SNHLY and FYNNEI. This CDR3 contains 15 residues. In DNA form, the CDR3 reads TGTGCCAGCAGATCCGGGGCAGGGGGCGGCACTGAAGCTTTCTTT. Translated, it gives CASRSGAGGGTEAFF.

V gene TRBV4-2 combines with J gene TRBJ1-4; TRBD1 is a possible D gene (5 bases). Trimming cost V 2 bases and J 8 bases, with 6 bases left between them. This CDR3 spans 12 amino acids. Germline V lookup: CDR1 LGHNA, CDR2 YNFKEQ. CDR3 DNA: TGTGCCAGCAGCCAAAAGGGGGAAAAACTGTTTTTT. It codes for CASSQKGEKLFF.

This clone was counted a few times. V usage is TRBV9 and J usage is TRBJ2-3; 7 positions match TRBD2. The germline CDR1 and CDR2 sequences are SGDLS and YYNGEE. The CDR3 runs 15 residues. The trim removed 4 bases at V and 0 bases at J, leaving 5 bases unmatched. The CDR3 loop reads CASSPRGSSTDTQYF. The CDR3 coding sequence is TGTGCCAGCAGCCCGCGGGGGTCTAGCACAGATACGCAGTATTTT.

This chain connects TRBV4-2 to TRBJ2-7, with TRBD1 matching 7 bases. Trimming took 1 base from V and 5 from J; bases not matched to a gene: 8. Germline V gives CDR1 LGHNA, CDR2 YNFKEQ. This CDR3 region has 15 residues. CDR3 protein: CASSQGGEQGDEQYF. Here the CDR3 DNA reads TGTGCCAGCAGCCAAGGAGGTGAGCAGGGGGACGAGCAGTACTTC.

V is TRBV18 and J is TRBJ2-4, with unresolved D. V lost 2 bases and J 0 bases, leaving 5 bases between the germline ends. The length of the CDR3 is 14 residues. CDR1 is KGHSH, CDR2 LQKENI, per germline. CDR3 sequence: CASSPDLAKNIQYF. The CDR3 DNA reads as TGTGCCAGCTCACCAGACTTAGCCAAAAACATTCAGTACTTC.

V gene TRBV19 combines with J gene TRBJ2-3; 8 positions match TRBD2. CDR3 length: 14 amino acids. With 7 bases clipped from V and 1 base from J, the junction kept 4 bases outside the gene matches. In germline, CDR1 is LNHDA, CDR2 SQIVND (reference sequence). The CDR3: CASKAGVGTDTQYF. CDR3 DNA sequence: TGTGCCAGTAAAGCGGGAGTAGGCACAGATACGCAGTATTTT.

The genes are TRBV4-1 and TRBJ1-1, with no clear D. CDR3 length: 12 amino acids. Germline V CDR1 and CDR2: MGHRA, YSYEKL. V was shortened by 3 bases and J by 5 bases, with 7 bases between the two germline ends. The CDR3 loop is CASSHRGTEAFF. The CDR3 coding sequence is TGCGCCAGCAGCCACCGGGGTACTGAAGCTTTCTTT.

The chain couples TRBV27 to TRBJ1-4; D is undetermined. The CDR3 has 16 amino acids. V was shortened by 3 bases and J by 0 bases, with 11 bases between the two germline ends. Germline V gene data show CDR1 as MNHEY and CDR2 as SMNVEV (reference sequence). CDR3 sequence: CASSFDYRTTNEKLFF. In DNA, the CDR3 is TGTGCCAGCAGTTTCGACTACAGAACAACTAATGAAAAACTGTTTTTT.

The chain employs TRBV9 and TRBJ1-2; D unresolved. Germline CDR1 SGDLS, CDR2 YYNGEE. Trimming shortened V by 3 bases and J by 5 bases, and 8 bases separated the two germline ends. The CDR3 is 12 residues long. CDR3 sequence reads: CASSDPPYGYTF. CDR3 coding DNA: TGTGCCAGCAGCGACCCTCCTTATGGCTACACCTTC.

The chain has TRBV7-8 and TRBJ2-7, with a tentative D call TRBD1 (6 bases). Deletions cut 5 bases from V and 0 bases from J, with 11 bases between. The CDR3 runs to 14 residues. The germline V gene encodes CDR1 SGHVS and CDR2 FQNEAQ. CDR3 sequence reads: CASSDRWSSYEQYF. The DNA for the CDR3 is TGTGCCAGCAGCGACAGGTGGAGCTCCTACGAGCAGTACTTC.

The CDR3 region is CASSLAGSGQGAYEQYF. CDR3 DNA sequence: TGCGCCAGCAGCTTGGCCGGTTCGGGACAGGGGGCTTACGAGCAGTACTTC. The chain carries TRBV5-1 and TRBJ2-7, with 12 bases lining up with TRBD1. This CDR3 region has 17 residues. CDR1 is SGHRS, CDR2 YFSETQ, per germline. The trim removed 0 bases at V and 4 bases at J, leaving 8 bases unmatched.